A single sample is the source of the 15 T cell receptor beta chains below, sequenced in a study of blood T cell repertoires in COVID-19. The repertoire was sequenced with immunoSEQ multiplex PCR; TCRdb's copy has only in-frame clones and lacks some. The profile shows approximately 260,000 clones, 70% to 90% of them singletons. Sequenced sample: peripheral blood. All receptors derive from a woman aged 40 to 55 with acute or convalescent COVID-19.

The chain has TRBV6-2 or TRBV6-3 and TRBJ1-3; 8 positions agree with TRBD1. The CDR3 totals 15 residues. Germline V gives CDR1 MNHEY, CDR2 SVGEGT. J lost 2 bases, V lost 2 bases, and 2 bases had no gene match. CDR3 in amino acids: CASSYADRAGNTIYF. In DNA form, the CDR3 reads TGTGCCAGCAGTTACGCGGACAGGGCTGGAAACACCATATATTTT.

The CDR3 reads CASSQDRAGAETQYF. The CDR3 bases are TGTGCCAGCAGCCAAGATAGGGCGGGGGCAGAGACCCAGTACTTC. The V gene is TRBV3-1 (or the pseudogene TRBV3-2), the J gene TRBJ2-5, with D perhaps matching TRBD2 (7 bases). This CDR3 has 15 amino acids. Trimming stripped 0 bases from V and 4 bases from J, with 12 bases between. The germline CDR1 and CDR2 sequences are LGHDT and YNNKEL (reference sequence).

The chain is built from TRBV12-3 or TRBV12-4 and TRBJ2-2; no clear D gene. The CDR3 runs 11 residues. V lost 2 bases and J 7 bases, leaving 2 bases between the germline ends. The CDR3 DNA reads as TGTGCCAGCAGTTTATACGGGGAGCTGTTTTTT. It codes for CASSLYGELFF.

V usage is TRBV15 and J usage is TRBJ2-3; no clear D. The CDR3 consists of 13 residues. Between the trimmed V and J ends, which lost 3 bases and 4 bases, there was a span of 8 bases. CDR1 is LNHNV and CDR2 is YYDKDF in the germline V gene (reference sequence). CDR3 DNA sequence: TGTGCCACCAGCAGGGAGCAATCAGATACGCAGTATTTT. This gives the protein CATSREQSDTQYF.

The CDR3 nucleotides are TGTGCCACCAGCAGAGAGGGCAGCTTCACAGATACGCAGTATTTT. This sequence encodes CATSREGSFTDTQYF. This chain uses TRBV15 with TRBJ2-3, with D uncertain. The ends were cut back, 0 bases at V and 2 bases at J, with 9 bases in the middle. Germline V lookup: CDR1 LNHNV, CDR2 YYDKDF (reference sequence). This CDR3 spans 15 amino acids.

The chain recombines TRBV19 with TRBJ1-2; D is unresolved. The CDR3 runs 14 residues. Germline lookup yields CDR1 LNHDA and CDR2 SQIVND (reference sequence). V was shortened by 1 base and J by 4 bases, with 10 bases between the two germline ends. CDR3 nucleotides: TGTGCCAGTAGTATAGGTATAGCTTCCTATGGCTACACCTTC. Protein product: CASSIGIASYGYTF.

V usage is TRBV5-4 and J usage is TRBJ1-1, with TRBD1 as a possible D gene (6 bases). The CDR3 is made up of 15 amino acids. V gave up 7 bases and J gave up 2 bases, with 18 bases separating them. CDR1 is SGHNT, CDR2 YYREEE, per germline (reference sequence). The CDR3 spells CASARGGGGNTEAFF. DNA of the CDR3: TGTGCCAGCGCCCGGGGGGGAGGGGGTAACACTGAAGCTTTCTTT.

The chain has TRBV4-1 and TRBJ1-6; D remains ambiguous. The CDR3 spans 15 residues. V lost 0 bases, J lost 10 bases, and 13 bases lay in between. Germline-derived CDR1 and CDR2 are MGHRA and YSYEKL. CDR3 sequence (DNA): TGCGCCAGCAGCCAAGAAGATAAGGGAGGCTCACCCCTCCACTTT. Translated: CASSQEDKGGSPLHF.

The genes are TRBV3-1 (or the pseudogene TRBV3-2) and TRBJ1-6; no clear D gene. The germline gives CDR1 LGHDT, CDR2 YNNKEL (reference sequence). CDR3 length: 13 amino acids. The germline V and J ends were trimmed by 0 bases and 10 bases, with 7 bases remaining between them. The CDR3 bases are TGTGCCAGCAGCCAAGAAACGAGGTCACCCCTCCACTTT. Translated: CASSQETRSPLHF.

The chain combines TRBV3-1 (or the pseudogene TRBV3-2) with TRBJ2-5; 8 bases line up with TRBD2. The CDR3 spans 15 residues. Looked up from germline, CDR1 is LGHDT and CDR2 is YNNKEL (reference sequence). V lost 10 bases and J lost 5; bases outside the gene matches: 15. Written as DNA, the CDR3 is TGTGCCACCGGACGGGCTAGCGGGTCTGGGGAGACCCAGTACTTC. Amino acids: CATGRASGSGETQYF.

This chain links TRBV24-1 with TRBJ2-2; maybe TRBD2 (6 bases). Trimming removed 5 bases from V and 5 bases from J, with 14 bases in between. This CDR3 contains 15 residues. In germline, CDR1 is KGHDR, CDR2 SFDVKD. This CDR3 is CATSGQRAGTGELFF. For the CDR3, the DNA is TGTGCCACCAGTGGACAAAGGGCGGGGACCGGGGAGCTGTTTTTT.

The chain carries TRBV11-2 and TRBJ2-3, with 15 nucleotides matching TRBD2. The CDR3 consists of 17 residues. The germline V gene has CDR1 SGHAT and CDR2 FQNNGV. Losses at the gene ends were 5 bases for V and 3 bases for J; bases not matched to a gene: 6. The CDR3: CASSIGTSGGLTDTQYF. CDR3 sequence (DNA): TGTGCCAGCAGCATAGGGACTAGCGGGGGGCTAACAGATACGCAGTATTTT.

The chain couples TRBV5-6 to TRBJ2-5, with 7 bases lining up with TRBD2. Germline lookup yields CDR1 SGHDT and CDR2 YYEEEE. V lost 3 bases and J lost 5; bases outside the gene matches: 13. This CDR3 has 16 residues. The DNA for the CDR3 is TGTGCCAGCAGCTACGACCAAGTGACTAGCTTCGAGACCCAGTACTTC. The encoded protein is CASSYDQVTSFETQYF.

This clone occurred once. The gene calls are TRBV10-3 and TRBJ2-7; the D gene is possibly TRBD2 (6 bases). Germline CDR1 and CDR2: ENHRY and SYGVKD. Trimming shortened V by 9 bases and J by 5 bases, and 17 bases separated the two germline ends. This CDR3 has 13 amino acids. The CDR3: CAMEGALLNEQYV. CDR3 bases: TGTGCCATGGAGGGAGCCCTACTAAACGAGCAGTACGTC.

The chain combines TRBV9 with TRBJ2-7; a possible D gene is TRBD1 (6 bases). The ends were cut back, 5 bases at V and 5 bases at J, with 11 bases in the middle. Germline V CDR1 and CDR2: SGDLS, YYNGEE. The CDR3 loop spans 12 amino acids. The CDR3 is CASRLRQDEQYV. Here the CDR3 DNA reads TGTGCCAGCAGACTAAGACAGGACGAGCAGTACGTC.